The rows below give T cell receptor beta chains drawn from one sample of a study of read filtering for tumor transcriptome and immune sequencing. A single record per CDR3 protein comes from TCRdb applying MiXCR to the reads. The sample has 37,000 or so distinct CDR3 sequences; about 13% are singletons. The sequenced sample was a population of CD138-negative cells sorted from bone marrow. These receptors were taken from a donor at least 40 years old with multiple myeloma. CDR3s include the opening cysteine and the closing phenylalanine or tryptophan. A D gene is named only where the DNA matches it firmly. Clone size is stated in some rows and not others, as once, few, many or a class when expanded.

CDR3 DNA: TGTGCCAGCAGCTTAGGCGTAGAGGGACAAGAGACCCAGTACTTC
CDR3 protein: CASSLGVEGQETQYF
V gene: TRBV7-8
D gene: -
clone size: -
J gene: TRBJ2-5

CDR3 DNA: TGTGCCAGCAGTTTAGGCATTGAGCAGTTCTTC
CDR3 protein: CASSLGIEQFF
V gene: TRBV27
D gene: -
clone size: many
J gene: TRBJ2-1

CDR3 DNA: TGTGCCAGCAGCTCAATAGGACTTATCGGGTACGAGCAGTACTTC
CDR3 protein: CASSSIGLIGYEQYF
V gene: TRBV7-2
D gene: -
clone size: many
J gene: TRBJ2-7

CDR3 DNA: TGTGCCAGACCTCTCGTGTGGGACGACCTCCACTTT
CDR3 protein: CARPLVWDDLHF
V gene: TRBV14
D gene: -
clone size: many
J gene: TRBJ1-6

CDR3 DNA: TGCAGTGCCAGAGGCAGGGTTGGGGAAAAACTGTTTTTT
CDR3 protein: CSARGRVGEKLFF
V gene: TRBV20-1
D gene: -
clone size: many
J gene: TRBJ1-4

CDR3 DNA: TGTGCCAGCAGCCCTCTGACAGGGAGCTCCTACAATGAGCAGTTCTTC
CDR3 protein: CASSPLTGSSYNEQFF
V gene: TRBV7-2
D gene: TRBD1
clone size: many
J gene: TRBJ2-1

CDR3 DNA: TGTGCCAGTAGTATAGAAGGGGGGATGGGGACCAAATATTACAATGAGCAGTTCTTC
CDR3 protein: CASSIEGGMGTKYYNEQFF
V gene: TRBV19
D gene: -
clone size: many
J gene: TRBJ2-1

CDR3 DNA: TGTGCCAGCAGTGCACTAAGGGGGCTTGGGACTGAAGCTTTCTTT
CDR3 protein: CASSALRGLGTEAFF
V gene: TRBV12-3/TRBV12-4
D gene: TRBD1
clone size: many
J gene: TRBJ1-1

CDR3 DNA: TGTGCCAGCAGCCAGGAGGTCATGTCGGTGAACACTGAAGCTTTCTTT
CDR3 protein: CASSQEVMSVNTEAFF
V gene: TRBV4-2
D gene: -
clone size: many
J gene: TRBJ1-1

CDR3 DNA: TGTGCCAGCAGCCCCCAGAGGCCATACTCCTACAATGAGCAGTTCTTC
CDR3 protein: CASSPQRPYSYNEQFF
V gene: TRBV14
D gene: -
clone size: many
J gene: TRBJ2-1

CDR3 DNA: TGTGCCAGTAGTAGTGGTAATCCCGGGACAGATAAAAACATTCAGTACTTC
CDR3 protein: CASSSGNPGTDKNIQYF
V gene: TRBV19
D gene: TRBD1
clone size: many
J gene: TRBJ2-4

CDR3 DNA: TGTGCCAGCAGCACCCCGCCGAGGGGAACTGAAGCTTTCTTT
CDR3 protein: CASSTPPRGTEAFF
V gene: TRBV6-2/TRBV6-3
D gene: -
clone size: many
J gene: TRBJ1-1

CDR3 DNA: TGTGCCAGCAGGGGGCTTCAGAACACTGAAGCTTTCTTT
CDR3 protein: CASRGLQNTEAFF
V gene: TRBV7-9
D gene: -
clone size: once
J gene: TRBJ1-1

CDR3 DNA: TGCAGCGTTGATCGGCAGGGTGGCGAGCAGTACTTC
CDR3 protein: CSVDRQGGEQYF
V gene: TRBV29-1
D gene: -
clone size: many
J gene: TRBJ2-7

CDR3 DNA: TGTGCCTGGGACAGGGGCACCACTGAAGCTTTCTTT
CDR3 protein: CAWDRGTTEAFF
V gene: TRBV30
D gene: TRBD1
clone size: many
J gene: TRBJ1-1